This TCR beta chain was identified in a study of shared T cell receptors in the human thymus. Clones were read by immunoSEQ multiplex PCR, and TCRdb kept only the in-frame ones, dropping some. The data contain hundreds of thousands of clones, roughly 90% of them singletons. The data also belong to a second study, concerning human thymus T cells.

The origin of this receptor is a boy in the first two years of life with a congenital heart defect. Sequences were obtained from thymocytes.

Here the CDR3 reads CASSPRGGTNYEQYF. The CDR3 DNA sequence: TGTGCCAGTAGCCCCCGGGGGGGCACCAACTACGAGCAGTACTTC. V is TRBV19 and J is TRBJ2-7; 8 bases map to TRBD2. Germline V gene lookup returns CDR1 LNHDA and CDR2 SQIVND (reference sequence). V shed 6 bases and J 3 bases; nucleotides not matched to a gene: 10. This CDR3 is 15 amino acids long. Full variable domain (rest looked up from reference TRBV19 and TRBJ2-7): DGGITQSPKYLFRKEGQNVTLSCEQNLNHDAMYWYRQDPGQGLRLIYYSQIVNDFQKGDIAEGYSVSREKKESFPLTVTSAQKNPTAFYLCASSPRGGTNYEQYFGPGTRLTVT.